These T cell receptor beta chains were read from a single sample in a study of cytomegalovirus exposure and HLA in healthy donors. TCRdb keeps only in-frame clones here, not all; method: immunoSEQ multiplex PCR. Here the sample spans about 140,000 clones, about three quarters being singletons. Material for sequencing was PBMCs. The source of these receptors is a man in his thirties or forties in good health and CMV-seropositive. Both conserved end residues are part of each CDR3. D genes are given only for firm matches. Clone size is shown for a subset of rows, as once, few, many or a class of expanded clone.

D | J | size | V | DNA | CDR3
TRBD1 | TRBJ2-7 | NA | TRBV27 | TGTGCCAGCAGTCCGGCCATATACAGGGGGCCCAACTACGAGCAGTACTTC | CASSPAIYRGPNYEQYF
TRBD1 | TRBJ2-7 | few | TRBV30 | TGTGCCTGGACCAGGGGGACGTACGAGCAGTACTTC | CAWTRGTYEQYF
NA | TRBJ2-7 | once | TRBV30 | TGCGCCTGGAGTATGGGAGAGGGCTACGAGCAGTACTTC | CAWSMGEGYEQYF
NA | TRBJ2-1 | NA | TRBV28 | TGTGCCAGCAGTCGGACAGTACTCAATGAGCAGTTCTTC | CASSRTVLNEQFF
TRBD1 | TRBJ2-7 | NA | TRBV2 | TGTGCCAGCAGAAGATCCGGGACAGGGGTTTCCTACGAGCAGTACTTC | CASRRSGTGVSYEQYF
NA | TRBJ2-7 | NA | TRBV28 | TGTGCCAGCGCGTTGGACTCTAGCTCCTACGAGCAGTACTTC | CASALDSSSYEQYF
TRBD2 | TRBJ2-2 | NA | TRBV28 | TGTGCCAGCGTCAGTACTACGGGGAGGCCTAGCGGGAACACCGGGGAGCTGTTTTTT | CASVSTTGRPSGNTGELFF
TRBD1 | TRBJ2-1 | NA | TRBV6-6 | TGTGCCAGCAGTTACTCGAGGGACAGCTCCTACAATGAGCAGTTCTTC | CASSYSRDSSYNEQFF
TRBD2 | TRBJ2-7 | NA | TRBV6-1 | TGTGCCAGCATTCGGACTAGCGGCGACTACGAGCAGTACTTC | CASIRTSGDYEQYF
NA | TRBJ2-7 | once | TRBV10-2 | TGCGCCAGCAGTGAGTCGTTAAAGGGGATGATTACCTACGAGCAGTACTTC | CASSESLKGMITYEQYF
TRBD1 | TRBJ1-5 | NA | TRBV6-6 | TGTGCCAGCACTACCGGGACAGGCAATCAGCCCCAGCATTTT | CASTTGTGNQPQHF
NA | TRBJ2-7 | NA | TRBV4-1 | TGCGCCAGCAGCCTCCGGGGATTCTCCTACGAGCAGTACTTC | CASSLRGFSYEQYF
NA | TRBJ2-3 | few | TRBV6-4 | TGTGCCAGCAGTCGCGATTACACAGATACGCAGTATTTT | CASSRDYTDTQYF
TRBD1 | TRBJ1-1 | NA | TRBV18 | TGTGCCAGCTCACCTCGACAGGGTAGTATTGGTGAAGCTTTCTTT | CASSPRQGSIGEAFF
NA | TRBJ2-2 | NA | TRBV15 | TGTGCCACCAGCAGAGAAGAGGACACTTTTAACACCGGGGAGCTGTTTTTT | CATSREEDTFNTGELFF
TRBD1 | TRBJ1-4 | NA | TRBV27 | TGTGCCAGCAGTTTGGGAACCGGGACAGAGAATGAAAAACTGTTTTTT | CASSLGTGTENEKLFF
NA | TRBJ2-5 | NA | TRBV18 | TGTGCCAGCTCACCATCGCTGCAGGAGGGCCAAGAGACCCAGTACTTC | CASSPSLQEGQETQYF
NA | TRBJ1-4 | NA | TRBV5-1 | TGCGCCAGCAGCTTAGCCTCGGGTGAAAAACTGTTTTTT | CASSLASGEKLFF
TRBD2 | TRBJ2-7 | NA | TRBV27 | TGTGCCAGCAGTCTACTAGCGGGACCAAACTCCTACGAGCAGTACTTC | CASSLLAGPNSYEQYF
NA | TRBJ2-1 | NA | TRBV6-1 | TGTGCCAGCTCGGGACTTTACAATGAGCAGTTCTTC | CASSGLYNEQFF
TRBD1 | TRBJ2-7 | NA | TRBV25-1 | TGTGCCAGCAGTGCGAACCGGGACAGATGGTGGCAGTACTTC | CASSANRDRWWQYF
NA | TRBJ1-1 | NA | TRBV27 | TGTGCCAGCAGTTTATCCATTGGCGCGGCACTCACTGAAGCTTTCTTT | CASSLSIGAALTEAFF
NA | TRBJ1-1 | NA | TRBV27 | TGTGCCAGTAGCCCGGGACACCCCAACACTGAAGCTTTCTTT | CASSPGHPNTEAFF
NA | TRBJ2-2 | NA | TRBV2 | TGTGCCAGCAGTGGACCTACAGGGACCGGGGAGCTGTTTTTT | CASSGPTGTGELFF
NA | TRBJ2-5 | once | TRBV11-3 | TGTGCCAGCAGCTTAACAGGGGGGGCTTGGGAGACCCAGTACTTC | CASSLTGGAWETQYF
NA | TRBJ2-1 | few | TRBV9 | TGTGCCAGCAGCGTCCGGGACTGGGTATACAATGAGCAGTTCTTC | CASSVRDWVYNEQFF
TRBD1 | TRBJ1-2 | NA | TRBV10-3 | TGTGCCATCAGTTCCCCGGGACAGTCCCAAGGTGGCTACACCTTC | CAISSPGQSQGGYTF
TRBD1 | TRBJ2-7 | NA | TRBV28 | TGTGCCAGCAGGGCGCCCCGGGACAGGGGGCGCGGGGTGCTCCCCCACGAGCAGTACTTC | CASRAPRDRGRGVLPHEQYF
TRBD1 | TRBJ1-1 | NA | TRBV9 | TGTGCCAGCAGCCCGGCGGGACAGGGGGGGAACACTGAAGCTTTCTTT | CASSPAGQGGNTEAFF
NA | TRBJ1-4 | few | TRBV30 | TGTGCCTGGAGTGTTCACGGGGAAAAACTGTTTTTT | CAWSVHGEKLFF
TRBD1 | TRBJ2-1 | few | TRBV5-1 | TGCGCCAGCAGCTTAAGCGGGACAGGGCACAATGAGCAGTTCTTC | CASSLSGTGHNEQFF
NA | TRBJ1-5 | NA | TRBV28 | TGTGCCAGCAGCCCTCGCGGGGCCAACGATCAGCCCCAGCATTTT | CASSPRGANDQPQHF
TRBD1 | TRBJ2-5 | few | TRBV6-1 | TGTGCCAGCAGTGTCGTCGGGACAGGTGGACAAGAGACCCAGTACTTC | CASSVVGTGGQETQYF
NA | TRBJ1-1 | NA | TRBV27 | TGTGCCAGCAGTTTATACGGACAGATCACTGAAGCTTTCTTT | CASSLYGQITEAFF
NA | TRBJ1-1 | NA | TRBV28 | TGTGCCAGCAGTTTGAGGGATTTTGAAGCTTTCTTT | CASSLRDFEAFF
NA | TRBJ2-7 | NA | TRBV7-6 | TGTGCCAGCAGCCTCTTGGGGGCCGGACAGACTATGTATGACGAGCAGTACTTC | CASSLLGAGQTMYDEQYF
NA | TRBJ2-7 | NA | TRBV28 | TGTGCCAGCAGTTCGAGGAACGAGCAGTACTTC | CASSSRNEQYF
NA | TRBJ1-2 | few | TRBV2 | TGTGCCAGCACCCTACAGGGCAACGGCTACACCTTC | CASTLQGNGYTF
NA | TRBJ1-2 | NA | TRBV30 | TGTGCCTGGAGTAAACTTATACGCCGCATAGGGGTCGGCTACACCTTC | CAWSKLIRRIGVGYTF
NA | TRBJ2-2 | NA | TRBV11-1 | TGTGCCAGCAGCCCGGTCGCCGGGGAGCTGTTTTTT | CASSPVAGELFF
NA | TRBJ2-3 | NA | TRBV6-6 | TGTGCCAGCAGTTCCGGGAAGGCGCAGTATTTT | CASSSGKAQYF
NA | TRBJ1-3 | few | TRBV11-3 | TGTGCCAGCAGACCCGGGAGGCCCATCTCTGGAAACACCATATATTTT | CASRPGRPISGNTIYF
NA | TRBJ2-7 | NA | TRBV6-6 | TGTGCCAGCAGTTTTCGACAGGTTGACGAGCAGTACTTC | CASSFRQVDEQYF
TRBD2 | TRBJ2-5 | few | TRBV28 | TGTGCCAGCAGTTCCTTAGCGGGAACCCAAGAGACCCAGTACTTC | CASSSLAGTQETQYF
NA | TRBJ1-2 | NA | TRBV6-1 | TGTGCCAGCAGTGAAGTAGGCGGGGATGCGGAAGGCTACACCTTC | CASSEVGGDAEGYTF
NA | TRBJ1-1 | NA | TRBV5-1 | TGCGCCAGCAGCTCGGCAGGACAGAACACTGAAGCTTTCTTT | CASSSAGQNTEAFF
NA | TRBJ1-1 | NA | TRBV4-1 | TGCGCCAGCAGCCAAGGAACACTGAACACTGAAGCTTTCTTT | CASSQGTLNTEAFF
TRBD2 | TRBJ2-1 | once | TRBV7-3 | TGTGCCAGCATGCTAGGCCCGGGACTAGCGGGAAACAATGAGCAGTTCTTC | CASMLGPGLAGNNEQFF